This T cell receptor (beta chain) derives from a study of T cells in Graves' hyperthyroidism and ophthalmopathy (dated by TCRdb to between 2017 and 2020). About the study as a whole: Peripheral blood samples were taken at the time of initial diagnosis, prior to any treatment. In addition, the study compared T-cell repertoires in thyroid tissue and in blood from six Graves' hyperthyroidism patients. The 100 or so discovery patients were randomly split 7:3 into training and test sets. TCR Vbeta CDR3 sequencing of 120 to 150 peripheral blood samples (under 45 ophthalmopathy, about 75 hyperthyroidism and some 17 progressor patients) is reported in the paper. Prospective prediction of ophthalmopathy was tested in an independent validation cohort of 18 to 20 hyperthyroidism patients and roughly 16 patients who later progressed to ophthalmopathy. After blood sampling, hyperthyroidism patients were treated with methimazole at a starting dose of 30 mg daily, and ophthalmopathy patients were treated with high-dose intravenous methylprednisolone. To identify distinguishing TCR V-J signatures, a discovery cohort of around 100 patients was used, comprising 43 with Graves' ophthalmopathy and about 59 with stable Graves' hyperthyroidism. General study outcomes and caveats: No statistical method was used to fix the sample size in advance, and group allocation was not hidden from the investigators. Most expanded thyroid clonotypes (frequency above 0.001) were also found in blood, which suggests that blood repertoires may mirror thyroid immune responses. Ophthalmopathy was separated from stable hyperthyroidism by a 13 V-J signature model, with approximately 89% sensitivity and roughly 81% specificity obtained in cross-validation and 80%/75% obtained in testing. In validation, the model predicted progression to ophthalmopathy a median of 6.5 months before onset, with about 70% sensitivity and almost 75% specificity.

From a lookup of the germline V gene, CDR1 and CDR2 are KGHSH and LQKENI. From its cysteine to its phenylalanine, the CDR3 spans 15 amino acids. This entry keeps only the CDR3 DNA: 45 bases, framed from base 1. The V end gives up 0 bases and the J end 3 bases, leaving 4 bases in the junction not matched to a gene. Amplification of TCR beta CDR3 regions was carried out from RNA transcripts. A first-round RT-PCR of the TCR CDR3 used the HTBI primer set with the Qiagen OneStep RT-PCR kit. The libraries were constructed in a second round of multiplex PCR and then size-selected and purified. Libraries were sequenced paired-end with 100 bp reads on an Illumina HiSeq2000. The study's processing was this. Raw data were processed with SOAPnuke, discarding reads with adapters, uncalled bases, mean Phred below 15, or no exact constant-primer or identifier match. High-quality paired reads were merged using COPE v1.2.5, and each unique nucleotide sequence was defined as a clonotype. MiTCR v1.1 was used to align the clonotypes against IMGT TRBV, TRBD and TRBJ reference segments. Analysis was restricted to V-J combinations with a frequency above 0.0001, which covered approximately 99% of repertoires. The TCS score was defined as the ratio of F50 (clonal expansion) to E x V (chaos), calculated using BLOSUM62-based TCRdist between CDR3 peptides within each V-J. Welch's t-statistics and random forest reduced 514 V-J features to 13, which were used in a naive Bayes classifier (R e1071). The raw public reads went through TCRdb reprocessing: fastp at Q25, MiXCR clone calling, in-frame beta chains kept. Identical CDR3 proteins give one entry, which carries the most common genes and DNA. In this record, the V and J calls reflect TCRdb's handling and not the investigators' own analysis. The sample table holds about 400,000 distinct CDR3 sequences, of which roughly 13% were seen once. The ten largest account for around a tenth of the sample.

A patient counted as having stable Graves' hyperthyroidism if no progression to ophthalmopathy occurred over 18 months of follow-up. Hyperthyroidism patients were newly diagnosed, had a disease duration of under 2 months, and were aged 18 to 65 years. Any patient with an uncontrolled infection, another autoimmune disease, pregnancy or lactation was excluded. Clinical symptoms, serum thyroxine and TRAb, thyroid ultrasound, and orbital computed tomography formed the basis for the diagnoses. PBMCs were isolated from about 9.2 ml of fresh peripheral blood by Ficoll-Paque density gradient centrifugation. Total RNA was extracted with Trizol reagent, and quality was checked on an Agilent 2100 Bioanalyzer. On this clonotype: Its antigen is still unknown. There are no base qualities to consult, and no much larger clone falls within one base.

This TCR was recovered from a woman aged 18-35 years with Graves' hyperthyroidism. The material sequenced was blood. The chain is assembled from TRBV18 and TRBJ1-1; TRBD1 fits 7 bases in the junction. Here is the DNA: TGTGCCAGCTCACCACCGAGGACAGGAGACACTGAAGCTTTCTTT. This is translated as CASSPPRTGDTEAFF.